This T cell receptor (beta chain) appears in the sequencing data of a study of OX40 agonist ivuxolimab in advanced cancers. Repertoires were generated with immunoSEQ multiplex PCR, while TCRdb's copy carries only in-frame clones and drops some. The sample lists about 69,000 clones, approximately 91% occurring once. V lost 5 bases and J 5 bases, leaving 21 bases between the germline ends. Germline values: CDR1 SGHAT, CDR2 FQNNGV. The CDR3 covers 17 residues. The chain has TRBV11-2 and TRBJ2-2, with D possibly being TRBD2 (6 bases). The origin of this receptor is an adult with an advanced solid tumor such as melanoma, head and neck, liver or kidney cancer. Specimen: CD4+ or CD8+ T cells sorted from blood, collected in a trial of the OX40 agonist ivuxolimab. CDR3 loop: CASSTGSWGAKTGELFF. The CDR3 DNA reads TGTGCCAGCAGCACCGGGAGTTGGGGAGCCAAGACCGGGGAGCTGTTTTTT.